One sample yielded the 2 T cell receptor beta chains listed below, sequenced in a study of cytomegalovirus exposure and HLA in healthy donors. TCRdb's table, derived via immunoSEQ multiplex PCR, lists solely in-frame clones and lacks some. In the table there are 95,000 to 150,000 clones, 85% to 90% of which are singletons. Sequenced input: PBMCs. These receptors were collected from a young woman in good health and CMV-seronegative.

This rearrangement joins TRBV4-2 to TRBJ2-7, with TRBD2 matching over 14 bases. The germline V gene has CDR1 LGHNA and CDR2 YNFKEQ. CDR3 length: 18 residues. Unmatched junction bases numbered 10, after V lost 4 bases and J lost 2 bases. This CDR3 reads CASSREGLAGEGPYEQYF. Here the CDR3 DNA reads TGTGCCAGCAGCCGAGAGGGACTAGCGGGAGAGGGGCCCTACGAGCAGTACTTC.

The gene calls are TRBV6-1 and TRBJ2-3; weak D call: TRBD2 (6 bases). Germline values: CDR1 MNHNS, CDR2 SASEGT. The CDR3 extends over 12 amino acids. Trimming took 6 bases from V and 5 from J, leaving 9 bases between them. The CDR3 nucleotides read TGTGCCAGCAGCGTCGGGGGAGATACGCAGTATTTT. As protein: CASSVGGDTQYF.